These 32 T cell receptor beta chains were sequenced from one sample in a study of regulatory T cells in long-lasting Graves disease. The time point: newly diagnosed GD, antithyroid drugs for less than 3 months. Isolated PBMC RNA provided the starting material for the TCR library. HTBI primers from iRepertoire and Arm-PCR of CDR3 regions yielded the TCR beta libraries. One entry per CDR3 protein results from TCRdb running MiXCR on the multiplex PCR reads. The sample contains around 240,000 distinct CDR3 sequences, about 18% of which appear only once. The same sample was also used in a study of T cells in Graves' hyperthyroidism and ophthalmopathy.

The sample consisted of peripheral blood mononuclear cells (PBMCs), taken at new diagnosis, from a patient treated with antithyroid drugs. The receptors come from a woman aged 25 to 39 with Graves disease.

This clonotype was counted many times. The chain recombines TRBV6-2 or TRBV6-3 with TRBJ2-1; the D gene is possibly TRBD1 (6 bases). CDR1 and CDR2 (germline): MNHEY, SVGEGT. The CDR3 length is 18 residues. V was pared by 2 bases and J by 3 bases, with 20 bases between. CDR3 bases: TGTGCCAGCAGTTACGGACGTTCCGGGACACGGGGCTACAATGAGCAGTTCTTC. Amino acid sequence: CASSYGRSGTRGYNEQFF.

The sample holds a few counts of this clonotype. The chain combines TRBV7-2 with TRBJ1-2; D unclear. The CDR3 runs to 14 residues. Germline values: CDR1 SGHTA, CDR2 FQGNSA. V gave up 5 bases and J gave up 7 bases, with 17 bases separating them. CDR3 amino acids: CASSPKITPRGYTF. As DNA, the CDR3 is TGTGCCAGCAGCCCTAAAATAACTCCCCGTGGCTACACCTTC.

This clonotype was detected many times. The rearrangement links TRBV2 to TRBJ1-5, with 9 positions matching TRBD1. The CDR3 loop spans 14 amino acids. CDR1 SNHLY and CDR2 FYNNEI come from the germline V gene. J lost 3 bases, V lost 7 bases, and 4 bases had no gene match. CDR3 residues: CASTRTGDNQPQHF. The CDR3, as DNA: TGTGCCAGCACCCGGACAGGGGACAATCAGCCCCAGCATTTT.

This clonotype was seen many times. CDR3 DNA: TGCAGTGCTCAAAGCGGGGGAGGCATCAAGGGAGAGCAGTACTTC. It specifies CSAQSGGGIKGEQYF. The chain couples TRBV20-1 to TRBJ2-7; 8 bases fit TRBD2. V dropped 5 bases and J dropped 7; count of bases not matched to a gene: 16. This CDR3 contains 15 residues. The germline gives CDR1 DFQATT, CDR2 SNEGSKA (reference sequence).

The chain links TRBV30 to TRBJ1-5, with 9 bases lining up with TRBD1. This CDR3 has 14 residues. V shed 0 bases and J 6 bases; nucleotides not matched to a gene: 3. The germline CDR1 and CDR2 sequences are GTSNPN and SVGIG (reference sequence). This CDR3 is CAWSVGQGTQPQHF. DNA of the CDR3: TGTGCCTGGAGTGTCGGACAGGGGACTCAGCCCCAGCATTTT. Drawing the rest from reference TRBV30 and TRBJ1-5, the complete variable domain is SQTIHQWPATLVQPVGSPLSLECTVEGTSNPNLYWYRQAAGRGLQLLFYSVGIGQISSEVPQNLSASRPQDRQFILSSKKLLLSDSGFYLCAWSVGQGTQPQHFGDGTRLSIL.

The chain uses TRBV11-2 and TRBJ1-2, with a tentative D call TRBD1 (6 bases). V lost 8 bases and J 8 bases, leaving 21 bases between the germline ends. The CDR3 has 14 residues. Germline V gene sequence: CDR1 SGHAT, CDR2 FQNNGV. The CDR3 is CASARIGGVSGYTF. CDR3 in DNA: TGTGCCAGCGCCCGGATCGGGGGCGTATCCGGCTACACCTTC.

Many counts were recorded for this clonotype. V is TRBV9 and J is TRBJ1-1; D call uncertain. The ends were cut back, 2 bases at V and 3 bases at J, with 14 bases in the middle. Germline values: CDR1 SGDLS, CDR2 YYNGEE. The CDR3 consists of 15 residues. The CDR3 loop is CASSVRPTEDTEAFF. The CDR3 nucleotides are TGTGCCAGCAGCGTCCGACCCACAGAAGACACTGAAGCTTTCTTT.

This clonotype was recorded many times. The chain employs TRBV20-1 and TRBJ2-2, with D possibly matching TRBD1 (6 bases). Germline V gene sequence: CDR1 DFQATT, CDR2 SNEGSKA (reference sequence). V lost 4 bases, J lost 7 bases, and 10 bases lay in between. CDR3 length equals 12 residues. CDR3 sequence reads: CSATPGDGELFF. The CDR3, as DNA: TGCAGTGCTACACCAGGGGACGGGGAGCTGTTTTTT.

This clonotype showed up many times. Here the CDR3 DNA reads TGTGCCAGCAGTTACACGCAACAGGGCGAAGCTTTCTTT. Its translation: CASSYTQQGEAFF. J is TRBJ1-1 and V is TRBV6-5; possibly TRBD1 for D (6 bases). Germline V CDR1 and CDR2: MNHEY, SVGAGI. Trimming pared 2 bases from V and 8 bases from J, leaving 12 bases between. The CDR3 runs to 13 residues.

This clonotype was picked up many times. V and J are TRBV7-2 and TRBJ1-6; possible D gene TRBD1, 5 bases. Trimming took off 6 bases at V and 6 bases at J, with 12 bases between the two ends. Germline loops: CDR1 SGHTA, CDR2 FQGNSA. This CDR3 contains 14 residues. This chain's CDR3 is CASSSQRGNSPLHF. In nucleotides, the CDR3 is TGTGCCAGCAGTTCCCAGAGGGGTAATTCACCCCTCCACTTT.

This clonotype was counted ten times or more. The J gene is TRBJ2-2, the V gene TRBV7-9; perhaps TRBD2 as D (6 bases). From germline, CDR1 is SEHNR and CDR2 FQNEAQ (reference sequence). The CDR3 has 16 residues. Trimming pared 11 bases from V and 1 base from J, leaving 20 bases between. The CDR3 protein is CAAPTPLSGNTGELFF. For the CDR3, the DNA is TGTGCCGCCCCGACCCCCCTTAGCGGGAACACCGGGGAGCTGTTTTTT.

Many counts were recorded for this clonotype. This rearrangement joins TRBV5-6 to TRBJ1-2, with a possible D match to TRBD1 (6 bases). V was trimmed by 0 bases and J by 5 bases, leaving 14 bases between them. The CDR3 length is 15 residues. Germline V gives CDR1 SGHDT, CDR2 YYEEEE. The CDR3 loop reads CASSLGGQKRYGYTF. The CDR3 DNA sequence: TGTGCCAGCAGCTTGGGAGGACAGAAACGTTATGGCTACACCTTC.

The V call is TRBV20-1, the J call TRBJ1-2; weak D call: TRBD1 (6 bases). Germline V gene lookup returns CDR1 DFQATT and CDR2 SNEGSKA (reference sequence). The CDR3 consists of 13 residues. The V and J ends lost 1 base and 4 bases respectively, with 10 bases between them. DNA of the CDR3: TGCAGTGCTAGAGTGGGGGGCATCTATGGCTACACCTTC. Translation: CSARVGGIYGYTF.

This clonotype was seen many times. The chain employs TRBV20-1 and TRBJ2-1; the D gene is possibly TRBD2 (5 bases). Germline V lookup: CDR1 DFQATT, CDR2 SNEGSKA (reference sequence). This CDR3 comprises 16 residues. Trimming took 6 bases from V and 0 from J, leaving 18 bases between them. The CDR3 region has the DNA TGCAGTGCCTCCTCTGGAGTTGCGGGCTCCTACAATGAGCAGTTCTTC. Protein sequence: CSASSGVAGSYNEQFF.

This clonotype has at least ten counts. The chain is built from TRBV4-1 and TRBJ1-5; the match to TRBD1 covers 9 bases. CDR1 is MGHRA and CDR2 is YSYEKL in the germline V gene. V gave up 4 bases and J gave up 3 bases; unmatched junction bases: 4. The CDR3 is 15 amino acids. The CDR3 loop reads CASSRDRDFNQPQHF. The CDR3 DNA is TGCGCCAGCAGCCGGGACAGGGACTTCAATCAGCCCCAGCATTTT.

This clonotype was recorded at least ten times. This chain joins TRBV7-6 and TRBJ2-7; 9 nucleotides line up with TRBD2. Losses at the gene ends were 3 bases for V and 3 bases for J; bases not matched to a gene: 6. There are 15 residues in the CDR3. Germline lookup yields CDR1 SGHVS and CDR2 FNYEAQ. Written as DNA, the CDR3 is TGTGCCAGCAGCTTCGGCGCGGGGGGGTTCTACGAGCAGTACTTC. It translates to CASSFGAGGFYEQYF.

The rearrangement uses TRBV7-3 and TRBJ2-1; the match to TRBD2 covers 13 bases. J gave up 3 bases and V 5 bases, and 10 bases lay outside the gene matches. There are 18 residues in the CDR3. Germline assignment: CDR1 SGHTA and CDR2 FQGTGA. CDR3 nucleotides: TGTGCCAGCAGCCGCACTAGCGGGGGGGCGGGGGGCTACAATGAGCAGTTCTTC. Translation gives CASSRTSGGAGGYNEQFF.

This clonotype was found many times. This chain connects TRBV15 to TRBJ2-5, with 7 bases fitting TRBD1. CDR1 and CDR2 (germline): LNHNV, YYDKDF (reference sequence). Germline trimming cut 8 bases from V and 7 bases from J; bases unmatched to any gene: 10. CDR3 size: 13 residues. The CDR3: CATATGNGGTQYF. The CDR3 nucleotides read TGTGCCACCGCGACAGGGAACGGTGGGACCCAGTACTTC. Together with reference TRBV15 and TRBJ2-5, the CDR3 gives the full variable domain: DAMVIQNPRYQVTQFGKPVTLSCSQTLNHNVMYWYQQKSSQAPKLLFHYYDKDFNNEADTPDNFQSRRPNTSFCFLDIRSPGLGDTAMYLCATATGNGGTQYFGPGTRLLVL.

At least ten counts were recorded for this clonotype. The chain links TRBV6-5 to TRBJ2-1; 10 bases line up with TRBD2. This CDR3 is built from 18 residues. Germline CDR1 reads MNHEY; CDR2 reads SVGAGI. The ends lost 2 bases at V and 1 base at J; junction bases unmatched: 8. CDR3 in DNA: TGTGCCAGCAGTTACAGGGGAGGACTAGCGGATTCCTACAATGAGCAGTTCTTC. As protein: CASSYRGGLADSYNEQFF.

There are many counts of this clonotype. The genes are TRBV13 and TRBJ2-7; 11 nucleotides align to TRBD1. The CDR3 spans 13 residues. V shed 9 bases and J 3 bases; nucleotides not matched to a gene: 4. Per germline, CDR1 PRHDT and CDR2 FYEKMQ (reference sequence). CDR3 in amino acids: CASSGTGGYEQYF. Here the CDR3 DNA reads TGTGCCAGTTCCGGGACAGGGGGCTACGAGCAGTACTTC.

This clonotype appeared a few times. A much larger clone is a single base away; this may be a read error. In this CDR3 the conserved last residue, phenylalanine or tryptophan, is missing, so a read error is likely. This chain's CDR3 is CASSLLDTQYL. CDR3 coding DNA: TGTGCCAGCAGCTTGTTAGATACGCAGTATCTT. The V and J genes are TRBV5-8 and TRBJ2-3; D unclear. The CDR3 runs to 11 residues. Trimming removed 1 base at V and 5 bases at J, with 2 bases between. Germline loops: CDR1 SGHTS, CDR2 YDEGEE.

There are many counts of this clonotype. This chain links TRBV20-1 with TRBJ1-5, with 7 bases fitting TRBD1. The V gene's germline CDR1 is DFQATT and CDR2 SNEGSKA (reference sequence). V shed 5 bases, J shed 1 base, and the junction held 5 bases outside the gene matches. The CDR3 length is 14 residues. This chain's CDR3 is CSAPQGGSNQPQHF. The CDR3 DNA follows: TGCAGTGCTCCCCAGGGGGGAAGCAATCAGCCCCAGCATTTT.

In this sample, this clonotype turned up many times. The chain uses TRBV7-6 and TRBJ1-1; D is unresolved. The germline V gene has CDR1 SGHVS and CDR2 FNYEAQ. V lost 5 bases and J 3 bases, leaving 10 bases between the germline ends. This CDR3 has 13 residues. Here the CDR3 reads CASSQKLYTEAFF. CDR3 DNA: TGTGCCAGCAGCCAAAAACTGTACACTGAAGCTTTCTTT. The full variable domain, in which reference TRBV7-6 and TRBJ1-1 provide the parts outside the CDR3, is GAGVSQSPRYKVTKRGQDVALRCDPISGHVSLYWYRQALGQGPEFLTYFNYEAQQDKSGLPNDRFSAERPEGSISTLTIQRTEQRDSAMYRCASSQKLYTEAFFGQGTRLTVV.

This clonotype was detected many times. This sequence joins TRBV20-1 and TRBJ2-5, with 11 bases aligning to TRBD1. Germline V gene data show CDR1 as DFQATT and CDR2 as SNEGSKA (reference sequence). With V trimmed by 0 bases and J by 4 bases, 4 bases remained unmatched. The CDR3 covers 15 residues. The CDR3 loop reads CSARDGTGGGETQYF. The CDR3 coding sequence is TGCAGTGCTAGAGATGGGACAGGGGGAGGAGAGACCCAGTACTTC.

On this clonotype: A much larger clone lies one base from this, so it may be a read error. V usage is TRBV6-5 and J usage is TRBJ2-1; D possibly uses TRBD1 or TRBD2 (5 bases each). The J call may not be correct, given that the DNA end is closer to TRBJ2-5. Germline CDR1 MNHEY, CDR2 SVGAGI. CDR3 length: 16 amino acids. CDR3 amino acids: CAGSYPNRDGGETQYF. CDR3 nucleotides: TGTGCCGGCAGTTACCCGAACCGGGACGGTGGGGAGACCCAGTACTTC.

This chain uses TRBV5-1 with TRBJ1-2; 9 nucleotides align to TRBD1. CDR3 length equals 16 residues. The germline V gene encodes CDR1 SGHRS and CDR2 YFSETQ. The V segment lost 2 bases and the J segment 6 bases; nucleotides outside the gene matches: 11. The CDR3 region is CASSLGTQGQGHGYTF. CDR3 DNA sequence: TGCGCCAGCAGCTTAGGTACCCAGGGACAGGGTCATGGCTACACCTTC.

This clonotype was found many times. A read error may account for a junction end that differs from germline. The chain carries TRBV5-1 and TRBJ1-2; 9 bases match TRBD1. CDR3 size: 11 residues. The V gene's germline CDR1 is SGHRS and CDR2 YFSETQ. CDR3: CASSLGDREFF. Here the CDR3 DNA reads TGTGCCAGCAGCTTGGGGGACAGGGAGTTCTTC.

A remark on this clonotype: Possible read error: a much larger clone is one base away. V usage is TRBV15 and J usage is TRBJ1-3, with a weak D call TRBD1 (5 bases). CDR1 LNHNV and CDR2 YYDKDF come from the germline V gene (reference sequence). The CDR3 length is 16 residues. The DNA of the CDR3 is TGTGTCACCAGCAGAGTGAGGGGAAGCTCTGGAAACACCATATATTTT. Its translation: CVTSRVRGSSGNTIYF.

Notes on this clonotype: In this CDR3 the conserved last residue, phenylalanine or tryptophan, is missing, so a read error is likely. This chain joins TRBV20-1 and TRBJ1-5; no clear D gene. CDR3 length equals 14 residues. Germline loops: CDR1 DFQATT, CDR2 SNEGSKA (reference sequence). V gave up 0 bases and J gave up 2 bases, with 8 bases separating them. The CDR3 sequence is CSARDRVGNQPQHL. CDR3 nucleotides: TGCAGTGCTAGAGATAGGGTAGGCAATCAGCCCCAGCATTTA.

This clonotype was recorded many times. The chain joins TRBV7-9 to TRBJ2-4, with 12 bases identical to TRBD1. Germline loops: CDR1 SEHNR, CDR2 FQNEAQ (reference sequence). The trim removed 5 bases at V and 3 bases at J, leaving 17 bases unmatched. There are 20 residues in the CDR3. The CDR3 DNA reads as TGTGCCAGCAGCCCTACGGGACAGGGGGCGGTAGAAAGGGTCAAAAACATTCAGTACTTC. This sequence encodes CASSPTGQGAVERVKNIQYF. Supplemented by reference TRBV7-9 and TRBJ2-4, the full variable domain reads DTGVSQNPRHKITKRGQNVTFRCDPISEHNRLYWYRQTLGQGPEFLTYFQNEAQLEKSRLLSDRFSAERPKGSFSTLEIQRTEQGDSAMYLCASSPTGQGAVERVKNIQYFGAGTRLSVL.

This clonotype was observed at least ten times. This chain uses TRBV6-5 with TRBJ2-1; D ambiguous. In germline, CDR1 is MNHEY, CDR2 SVGAGI. The CDR3 runs to 14 residues. The V gene lost 0 bases and the J gene lost 5 bases, with 8 bases spanning the gap. CDR3 nucleotides: TGTGCCAGCAGTTACTCAAGCCGGAACAATGAGCAGTTCTTC. Translated: CASSYSSRNNEQFF.

Worth noting for this clonotype: This sequence may be a read error, since a much larger clone differs from it by one base. This rearrangement joins TRBV2 to TRBJ2-7; possibly TRBD1 for D (5 bases). The CDR3 contains 16 residues. The germline V gene encodes CDR1 SNHLY and CDR2 FYNNEI. The CDR3 is CASSEGQLILSYEQCF. The CDR3 region has the DNA TGTGCCAGCAGTGAAGGACAGCTAATTCTCTCCTACGAGCAGTGCTTC.